Presented here are 14 T cell receptor beta chains from one specimen sequenced in a study of blood T cell repertoires in COVID-19. Measured with immunoSEQ multiplex PCR; TCRdb has only the in-frame clones, and not every one. Of about 120,000 clones listed, 65% to 85% were seen once; the top ten hold approximately 2%. Sequences were obtained from peripheral blood. The receptors come from a man aged 65-85 years with acute or convalescent COVID-19.

Only a few counts were recorded for this clone. The V and J genes are TRBV9 and TRBJ2-6; 7 nucleotides match TRBD2. The junction had 2 bases not matched to a gene; V was cut back by 0 bases and J by 2 bases. CDR1 and CDR2 (germline): SGDLS, YYNGEE. The length of the CDR3 is 16 residues. This CDR3 reads CASSVGGTTGANVLTF. The CDR3, as DNA: TGTGCCAGCAGCGTAGGCGGGACTACTGGGGCCAACGTCCTGACTTTC.

The V and J genes are TRBV21-1 and TRBJ2-2; the DNA was not used to check the table's D call, TRBD2. TRBV21-1 is a pseudogene locus. The CDR3 contains 16 residues. The CDR3 region has the DNA TGTGCCAGCAGCACCAGGACTAGCGGGGGTAACGGGGAGCTGTTTTTT. Residues: CASSTRTSGGNGELFF.

For the CDR3, the DNA is TGCGCCAGCAGCTTCGGTAACAGGGGATCAGAGACCCAGTACTTC. Encoded protein: CASSFGNRGSETQYF. The chain employs TRBV5-1 and TRBJ2-5; the match to TRBD1 covers 7 bases. The trim removed 2 bases at V and 4 bases at J, leaving 8 bases unmatched. Looked up from germline, CDR1 is SGHRS and CDR2 is YFSETQ. The CDR3 consists of 15 residues. Together with reference TRBV5-1 and TRBJ2-5, the CDR3 gives the full variable domain: KAGVTQTPRYLIKTRGQQVTLSCSPISGHRSVSWYQQTPGQGLQFLFEYFSETQRNKGNFPGRFSGRQFSNSRSEMNVSTLELGDSALYLCASSFGNRGSETQYFGPGTRLLVL.

The CDR3 protein is CAIRGSEYSGANVLTF. The CDR3, as DNA: TGTGCCATCAGGGGCTCCGAGTACTCTGGGGCCAACGTCCTGACTTTC. This chain links TRBV10-3 with TRBJ2-6; D unresolved. With 6 bases removed from V and 0 bases from J, the gap between germline ends came to 12 bases. This CDR3 comprises 16 residues. Germline CDR1 is ENHRY and CDR2 is SYGVKD.

This clone has only one observation. The CDR3 DNA reads as TGTGCCAGCAGACGACAGGGGGAAGGAAATTCACCCCTCCACTTT. It is translated as CASRRQGEGNSPLHF. The V call is TRBV6-5, the J call TRBJ1-6; 9 bases agree with TRBD1. The CDR3 has 15 residues. V lost 6 bases to trimming and J lost 7 bases; unmatched junction nucleotides: 7. CDR1 and CDR2 from the germline V gene are MNHEY and SVGAGI.

CDR3 coding DNA: TGTGCCAGCAGTTTGTTGAACTACCTTCCCTGGGGCGATAGCAATCAGCCCCAGCATTTT. Translation gives CASSLLNYLPWGDSNQPQHF. This sequence joins TRBV28 and TRBJ1-5, with D possibly matching TRBD1 (5 bases). The CDR3 is made up of 20 amino acids. Germline CDR1 and CDR2: MDHEN and SYDVKM. V was cut by 3 bases and J by 0 bases, with 24 bases left in between.

This chain connects TRBV5-4 to TRBJ2-2; the D is unclear. The CDR3 is 13 residues long. Germline V CDR1 and CDR2: SGHNT, YYREEE (reference sequence). Trimming left V 0 bases short and J 7 bases short, with 7 bases between. The chain's CDR3 is CASSLEAVGELFF. For the CDR3, the DNA is TGTGCCAGCAGCTTGGAAGCTGTCGGGGAGCTGTTTTTT.

V gene TRBV6-1 combines with J gene TRBJ1-2; D unresolved. In germline, CDR1 is MNHNS, CDR2 SASEGT. The length of the CDR3 is 16 residues. V lost 2 bases, J lost 6 bases, and 19 bases lay in between. CDR3 in amino acids: CASSEWGGNEVDGYTF. For the CDR3, the DNA is TGTGCCAGCAGTGAATGGGGAGGGAATGAAGTGGATGGCTACACCTTC.

The rearrangement uses TRBV7-8 and TRBJ2-7; D is possibly TRBD1 (5 bases). The CDR3 length is 14 residues. V shed 5 bases and J shed 0 bases, with 11 bases lying between them. Germline-derived CDR1 and CDR2 are SGHVS and FQNEAQ. In DNA form, the CDR3 reads TGTGCCAGCAGCCCCAGGGTAAACTCCTACGAGCAGTACTTC. Residues: CASSPRVNSYEQYF.

This clone has only a few counts. The DNA for the CDR3 is TGCGCCAGCAGCTCGACAGCGTCAGGCTATGGCTACACCTTC. Amino acids: CASSSTASGYGYTF. The chain is built from TRBV5-1 and TRBJ1-2; D is perhaps TRBD1 (5 bases). V was cut by 3 bases and J by 4 bases, with 13 bases left in between. This CDR3 has 14 residues. Germline CDR1 SGHRS, CDR2 YFSETQ.

The chain uses TRBV5-1 and TRBJ2-3, with a weak D call TRBD1 (5 bases). Trimming removed 7 bases at V and 2 bases at J, with 14 bases between. Germline V gives CDR1 SGHRS, CDR2 YFSETQ. This CDR3 is built from 14 residues. CDR3 amino acids: CASAGFAVTDTQYF. CDR3 in DNA: TGCGCCAGCGCAGGGTTCGCTGTCACAGATACGCAGTATTTT. Variable domain in full (rest from reference TRBV5-1 and TRBJ2-3): KAGVTQTPRYLIKTRGQQVTLSCSPISGHRSVSWYQQTPGQGLQFLFEYFSETQRNKGNFPGRFSGRQFSNSRSEMNVSTLELGDSALYLCASAGFAVTDTQYFGPGTRLTVL.

This sequence joins TRBV6-5 and TRBJ1-2; TRBD1 matches at 10 bases. CDR1 and CDR2 from the germline V gene are MNHEY and SVGAGI. The CDR3 is made up of 14 amino acids. The ends lost 7 bases at V and 4 bases at J; junction bases unmatched: 6. The CDR3 DNA sequence: TGTGCCAGCAACATTCGGGACAGGGGCTATGGCTACACCTTC. This encodes CASNIRDRGYGYTF.

V is TRBV6-4 and J is TRBJ2-3; D is perhaps TRBD2 (5 bases). Trimming removed 6 bases from V and 1 base from J, with 11 bases in between. The CDR3 loop spans 14 amino acids. Per germline, CDR1 MRHNA and CDR2 SNTAGT. The CDR3 nucleotides read TGTGCCAGCAGGAGGGATGTGGGCACAGATACGCAGTATTTT. This encodes CASRRDVGTDTQYF.

The chain carries TRBV10-3 and TRBJ1-1; TRBD1 matches 8 bases. Trimming cost V 3 bases and J 5 bases; bases outside gene matches: 8. CDR3 length: 15 amino acids. Germline-derived CDR1 and CDR2 are ENHRY and SYGVKD. DNA for the CDR3: TGTGCCATCAGTGACCCAGGGGGCTTGAGGACTGAAGCTTTCTTT. This translates into CAISDPGGLRTEAFF.